Listed here is a single T cell receptor beta chain. The antigen remains undetermined. The data stem from a study of CD8+CD57+ T cells in acquired aplastic anemia. V was trimmed by 4 bases and J by 4 bases, leaving 9 bases between them. The V gene's germline CDR1 is SGHNT and CDR2 YYREEE (reference sequence). This CDR3 comprises 12 residues. Study-level findings and limits: Found in both controls and patients were approximately 29 CD8+ CDR3 sequences. Controls did not differ significantly from patients in CD8+ Simpson's diversity.

For CDR3 and TCR beta VDJ profiling, genomic DNA was the template used. TCRdb re-called the reads through MiXCR, storing one row per CDR3 protein. The table lists about 270,000 distinct CDR3 sequences, 45% to 70% of them singletons. The rearrangement links TRBV5-4 to TRBJ2-7; D not certain. The receptor was isolated from a human donor with severe aplastic anemia or a healthy control (not recorded which). The sample taken for sequencing was sorted CD4+, CD8+, or CD8+CD57+ T cells (not recorded which) from PBMCs. The CDR3 reads CASSKPGYEQYF. The CDR3 nucleotides are TGTGCCAGCAGCAAGCCCGGGTACGAGCAGTACTTC. Filled out from reference TRBV5-4 and TRBJ2-7, the complete variable domain reads ETGVTQSPTHLIKTRGQQVTLRCSSQSGHNTVSWYQQALGQGPQFIFQYYREEENGRGNFPPRFSGLQFPNYSSELNVNALELDDSALYLCASSKPGYEQYFGPGTRLTVT.